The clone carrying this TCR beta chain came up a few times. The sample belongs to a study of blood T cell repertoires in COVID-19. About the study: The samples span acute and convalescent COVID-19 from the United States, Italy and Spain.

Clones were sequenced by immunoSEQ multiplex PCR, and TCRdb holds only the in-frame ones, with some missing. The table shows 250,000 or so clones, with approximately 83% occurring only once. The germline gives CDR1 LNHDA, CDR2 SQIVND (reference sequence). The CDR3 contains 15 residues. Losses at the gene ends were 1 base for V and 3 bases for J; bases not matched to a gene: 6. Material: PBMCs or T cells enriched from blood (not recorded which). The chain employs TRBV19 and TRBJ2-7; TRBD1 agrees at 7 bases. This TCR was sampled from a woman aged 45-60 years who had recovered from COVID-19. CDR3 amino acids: CASSIVYRGSYEQYF. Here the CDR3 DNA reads TGTGCCAGTAGTATAGTTTACAGGGGAAGCTACGAGCAGTACTTC.